This TCR beta chain was found in a study of T cell repertoires in cytomegalovirus infection. Study at large: Indicated by public TCR beta signatures were CMV infection and matching HLA type. Study conclusions and caveats: Of the TCR beta families, the public ones yielded a cumulative frequency that identified carriers of CMV plus the relevant HLA. In two of eight donors, the top clonotype was HLA-C-restricted CMV-specific.

This clonotype was counted only a few times. Antigen unknown. A single record per CDR3 protein comes from TCRdb applying MiXCR to the reads. In the table there are around 550,000 distinct CDR3 sequences, 26% of which are singletons. Germline CDR1 and CDR2: SGHVS and FQNEAQ. V was trimmed by 5 bases and J by 0 bases, leaving 14 bases between them. The CDR3 is 16 residues long. The receptor was isolated from a human donor in good health (CMV status not recorded). Some clones in this sample may be carry-over from other donors' samples. The sequencing sample was made of PBMCs. The chain recombines TRBV7-8 with TRBJ1-3; D remains unclear. The CDR3 loop reads CASSLSGKVSGNTIYF. DNA for the CDR3: TGTGCCAGCAGCCTATCCGGAAAGGTCTCTGGAAACACCATATATTTT. Using reference TRBV7-8 and TRBJ1-3 for the parts outside the CDR3, the full variable domain is GAGVSQSPRYKVAKRGQDVALRCDPISGHVSLFWYQQALGQGPEFLTYFQNEAQLDKSGLPSDRFFAERPEGSVSTLKIQRTQQEDSAVYLCASSLSGKVSGNTIYFGEGSWLTVV.